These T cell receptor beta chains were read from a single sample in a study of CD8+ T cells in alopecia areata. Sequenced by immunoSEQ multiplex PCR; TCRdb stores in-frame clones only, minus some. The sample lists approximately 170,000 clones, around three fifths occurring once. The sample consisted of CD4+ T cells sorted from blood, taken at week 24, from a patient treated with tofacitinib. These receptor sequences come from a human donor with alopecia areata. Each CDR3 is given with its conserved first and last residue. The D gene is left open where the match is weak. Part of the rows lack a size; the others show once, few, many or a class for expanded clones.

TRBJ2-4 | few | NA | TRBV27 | CASSLGPIQNIQYF | TGTGCCAGCAGTTTGGGCCCAATCCAAAACATTCAGTACTTC
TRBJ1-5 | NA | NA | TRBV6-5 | CASSKTANQPQHF | TGTGCCAGCAGTAAGACAGCGAATCAGCCCCAGCATTTT
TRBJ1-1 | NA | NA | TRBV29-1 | CSVDPRTEAFF | TGCAGCGTTGACCCCAGGACTGAAGCTTTCTTT
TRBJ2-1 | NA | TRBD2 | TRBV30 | CAWTTSGGLDEQFF | TGTGCCTGGACCACTAGCGGGGGATTAGATGAGCAGTTCTTC
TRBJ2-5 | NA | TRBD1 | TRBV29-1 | CSPFSTSLGQDQETQYF | TGCAGCCCGTTCTCCACCAGCCTCGGACAGGATCAAGAGACCCAGTACTTC
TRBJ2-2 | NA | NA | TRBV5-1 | CASSLEPGANTGELFF | TGCGCCAGCAGCTTGGAGCCGGGGGCGAACACCGGGGAGCTGTTTTTT
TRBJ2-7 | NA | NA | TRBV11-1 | CASSLDYEQYF | TGTGCCAGCAGCTTAGACTACGAGCAGTACTTC
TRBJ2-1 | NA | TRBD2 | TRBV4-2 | CASSPALAGGINEQFF | TGTGCCAGCAGCCCCGCCCTAGCGGGGGGTATCAATGAGCAGTTCTTC
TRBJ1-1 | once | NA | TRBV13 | CASSFGGGTEAFF | TGTGCCAGCAGCTTCGGGGGAGGTACTGAAGCTTTCTTT
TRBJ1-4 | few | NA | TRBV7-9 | CASSLGLGAREKLFF | TGTGCCAGCAGCTTAGGGCTGGGGGCGCGCGAAAAACTGTTTTTT
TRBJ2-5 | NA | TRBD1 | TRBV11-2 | CASSFPGTGQETQYF | TGTGCCAGCAGCTTCCCCGGGACAGGGCAAGAGACCCAGTACTTC
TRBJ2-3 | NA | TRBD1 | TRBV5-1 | CASSFRGLNTDTQYF | TGCGCCAGCAGCTTCAGGGGGCTGAACACAGATACGCAGTATTTT
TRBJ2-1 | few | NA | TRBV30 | CAWSRTGAGDEQFF | TGTGCCTGGAGTCGGACAGGTGCGGGAGATGAGCAGTTCTTC